The sequence of this T cell receptor beta chain was determined in a study of identical twins. Study-wide findings and caveats: Cord blood's abundant beta clonotypes had fewer insertions, unlike memory repertoires. Out-of-frame alpha sequences shared between twins exhibited an excess of low generation probability.

Comment on this clonotype: Its antigen is undetermined.

Using its own MiXCR run on the 5' RACE reads, TCRdb lists one record per CDR3 protein. The profile shows about 190,000 distinct CDR3 sequences, more than 15% of them singletons. The same sample was also studied in work on T cells expressing NK-cell markers. Per that paper: Sorted CD3+CD56+NKG2C+, CD3+CD56+NKG2C- and CD3+CD56-NKG2C+ T cells provided the TCR beta repertoires. Top CD8+ clonotypes included the dominant CD3+CD56+NKG2C+ clonotypes in a handful of donors.

This receptor was taken from a woman between 18 and 29 years old in good health. Sequencing used CD8+ T cells sorted from blood.

For the CDR3, the DNA is TGCGCCAGCAGCCAAGGGGTAGGGCCTAGCGGGAACACCGGGGAGCTGTTTTTT. Protein product: CASSQGVGPSGNTGELFF. The genes are TRBV4-3 and TRBJ2-2; 7 bases are a match to TRBD2. Germline V CDR1 and CDR2: LGHNA, YSLEER. The CDR3 is 18 residues long. Trimming removed 1 base from V and 1 base from J; junction bases left unmatched: 9.